The clone carrying this T cell receptor (beta chain) showed up just a few times. CDR3 length: 18 residues. Germline values: CDR1 ENHRY, CDR2 SYGVKD. The V segment lost 4 bases and the J segment 5 bases; nucleotides outside the gene matches: 14. This record comes from a study of blood T cells in healthy people across ages. For the second PCR, which ran for 7 to 11 cycles, a sample-barcoded 5' primer and a J-beta primer mix were used. Each CDR3 protein is one row after TCRdb ran MiXCR on the 5' RACE reads. The data hold some 880,000 distinct CDR3 sequences, with about 36% observed a single time. Sequenced: blood. This TCR came from a man in his late teens or twenties in good health. The J gene is TRBJ1-5, the V gene TRBV10-3; TRBD1 aligns across 10 bases. CDR3 sequence: CAISGSGQGTIGDQPQHF. The CDR3 nucleotides are TGTGCCATCAGTGGGTCGGGACAGGGGACTATAGGGGATCAGCCCCAGCATTTT.